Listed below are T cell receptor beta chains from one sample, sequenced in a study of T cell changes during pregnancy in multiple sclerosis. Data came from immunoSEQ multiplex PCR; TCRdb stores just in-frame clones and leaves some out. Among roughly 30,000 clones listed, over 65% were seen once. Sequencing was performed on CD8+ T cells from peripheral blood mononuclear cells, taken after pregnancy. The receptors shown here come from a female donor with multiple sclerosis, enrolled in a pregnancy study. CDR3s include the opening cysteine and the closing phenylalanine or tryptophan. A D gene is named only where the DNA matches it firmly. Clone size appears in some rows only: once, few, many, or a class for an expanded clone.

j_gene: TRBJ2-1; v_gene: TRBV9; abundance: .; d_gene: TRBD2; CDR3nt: TGTGCCAGCAGCGCCCTCCCGGGGGGGATCGGGTACAATGAGCAGTTCTTC; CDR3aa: CASSALPGGIGYNEQFF
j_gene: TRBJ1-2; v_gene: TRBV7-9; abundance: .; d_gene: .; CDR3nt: TGTGCCAGCAGCAACAAAAGGGAGCCTGGGGATGGCTACACCTTC; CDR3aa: CASSNKREPGDGYTF
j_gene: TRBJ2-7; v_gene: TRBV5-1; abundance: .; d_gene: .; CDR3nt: TGCGCCAGCAGCCCGGACTACTCCTACGAGCAGTACTTC; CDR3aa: CASSPDYSYEQYF
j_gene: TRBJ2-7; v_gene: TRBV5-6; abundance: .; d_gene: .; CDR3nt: TGTGCCAGCAGCCACACAGGGTTGGGACGAGGATTTTACGAGCAGTACTTC; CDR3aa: CASSHTGLGRGFYEQYF
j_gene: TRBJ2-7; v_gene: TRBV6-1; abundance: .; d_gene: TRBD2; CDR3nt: TGTGCCAGCAGTGAAGGACTAGCGGGGTCCAACGAGCAGTACTTC; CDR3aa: CASSEGLAGSNEQYF
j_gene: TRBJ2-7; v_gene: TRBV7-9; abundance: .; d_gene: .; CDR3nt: TGTGCCAGCAGCTTAGCGGGTGCGGGGGCAATGTCCTACGAGCAGTACTTC; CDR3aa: CASSLAGAGAMSYEQYF
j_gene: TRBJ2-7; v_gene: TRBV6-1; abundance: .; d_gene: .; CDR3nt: TGTGCCAGCAGTGAAGCCACGGTTAAGAACAGTCTCTACGAGCAGTACTTC; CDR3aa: CASSEATVKNSLYEQYF
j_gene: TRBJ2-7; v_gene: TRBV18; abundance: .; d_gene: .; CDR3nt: TGTGCCAGCTCACCACGAGGTTTCGAGCAGTACTTC; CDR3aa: CASSPRGFEQYF
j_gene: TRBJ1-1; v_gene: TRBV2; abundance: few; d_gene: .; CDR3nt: TGTGCCAGCAGTGAGTCCCAGGCTCAATTCTTT; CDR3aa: CASSESQAQFF
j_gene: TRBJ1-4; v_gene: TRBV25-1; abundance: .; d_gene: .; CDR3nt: TGTGCCAGCAGTGAATTCGGGGATTCTAAGGAAAAACTGTTTTTT; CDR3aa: CASSEFGDSKEKLFF
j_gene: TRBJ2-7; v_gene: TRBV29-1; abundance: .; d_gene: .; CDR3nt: TGCAGCGTTGAGGGACTTTTGCCCCCCTACGAGCAGTACTTC; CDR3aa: CSVEGLLPPYEQYF
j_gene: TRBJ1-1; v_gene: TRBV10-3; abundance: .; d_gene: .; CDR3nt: TGTGCCATCAGCCTTACATCCGACAGCAATATTGAAGCTTTCTTT; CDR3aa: CAISLTSDSNIEAFF
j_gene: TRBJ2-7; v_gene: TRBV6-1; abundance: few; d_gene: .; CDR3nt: TGTGCCAGCAGTGAAGGGGAGACAGGCTCCTACGAGCAGTACTTC; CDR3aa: CASSEGETGSYEQYF
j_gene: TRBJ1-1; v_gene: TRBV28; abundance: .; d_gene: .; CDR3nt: TGTGCCAGCCGCGAACTTCACACTGAAGCTTTCTTT; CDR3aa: CASRELHTEAFF
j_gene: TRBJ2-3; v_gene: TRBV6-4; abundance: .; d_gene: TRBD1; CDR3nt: TGTGCCAGCAGTGACTCGACTGACAGGGCCGATACGCAGTATTTT; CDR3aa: CASSDSTDRADTQYF
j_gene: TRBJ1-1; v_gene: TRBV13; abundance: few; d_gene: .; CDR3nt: TGTGCCAGCAGCTTATACGGACTTGAAGCTTTCTTT; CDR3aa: CASSLYGLEAFF
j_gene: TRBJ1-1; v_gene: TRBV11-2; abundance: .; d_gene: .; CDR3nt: TGTGCCAGCAGCTCTGGCGGCCCTGGAGACACTGAAGCTTTCTTT; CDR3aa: CASSSGGPGDTEAFF
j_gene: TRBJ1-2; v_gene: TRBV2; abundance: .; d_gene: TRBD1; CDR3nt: TGTGCCAGCAGTTCGACAGGGGGCGTATCTTGGTATGGCTACACCTTC; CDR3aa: CASSSTGGVSWYGYTF
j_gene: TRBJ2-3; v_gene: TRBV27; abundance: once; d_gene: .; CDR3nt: TGTGCCAGCAGACCCACCAGACAGCTCGATACGCAGTATTTT; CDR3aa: CASRPTRQLDTQYF
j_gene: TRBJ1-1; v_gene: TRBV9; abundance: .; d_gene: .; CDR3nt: TGTGCCAGCAGCACAACAGAGGGTTGGGGCACTGAAGCTTTCTTT; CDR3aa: CASSTTEGWGTEAFF
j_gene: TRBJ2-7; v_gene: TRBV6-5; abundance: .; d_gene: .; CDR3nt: TGTGCCAGCCGTTACTTTAGACTCGATCACTCCTACGAGCAGTACTTC; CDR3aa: CASRYFRLDHSYEQYF
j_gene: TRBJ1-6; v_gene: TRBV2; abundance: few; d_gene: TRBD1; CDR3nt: TGTGCCAGCAGCTCGTCGACAGGGGGGAGGTCACCCCTCCACTTT; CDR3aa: CASSSSTGGRSPLHF
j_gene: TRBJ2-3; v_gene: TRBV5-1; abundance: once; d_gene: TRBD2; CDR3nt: TGCGCCAGCAGCTTGGTTAGCGGGGGAACCGATACGCAGTATTTT; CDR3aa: CASSLVSGGTDTQYF
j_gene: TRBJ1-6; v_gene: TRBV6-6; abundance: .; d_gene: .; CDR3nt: TGTGCCAGCAGTCGACAGGATTCTCCACCCCTCCACTTT; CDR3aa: CASSRQDSPPLHF
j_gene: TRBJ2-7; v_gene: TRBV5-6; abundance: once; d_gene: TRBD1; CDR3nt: TGTGCCAGCAGCTCCGACAGGGGGCGACCCTACGAGCAGTACTTC; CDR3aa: CASSSDRGRPYEQYF
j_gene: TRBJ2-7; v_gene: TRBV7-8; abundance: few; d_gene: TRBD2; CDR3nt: TGTGCCAGCAGCTCCCTTGGACTAGCGGGGGCCTACGAGCAGTACTTC; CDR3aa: CASSSLGLAGAYEQYF
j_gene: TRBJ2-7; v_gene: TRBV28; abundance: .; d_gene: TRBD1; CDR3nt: TGTGCCACCCGGACAGGGGGAGCCGAGCAGTACTTC; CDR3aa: CATRTGGAEQYF
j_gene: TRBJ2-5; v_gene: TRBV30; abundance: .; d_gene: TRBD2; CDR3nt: TGTGCCTGGGATACTAGCGGGGGGCTCCAAGAGACCCAGTACTTC; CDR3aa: CAWDTSGGLQETQYF
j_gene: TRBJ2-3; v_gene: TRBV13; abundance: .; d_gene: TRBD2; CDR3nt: TGTGCCAGCAGCTTAGAGGGTGGGGGACTAGCGGGGACAGATACGCAGTATTTT; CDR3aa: CASSLEGGGLAGTDTQYF
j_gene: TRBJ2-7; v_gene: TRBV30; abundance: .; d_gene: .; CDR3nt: TGTGCCTGGAGTGTACTGGCCTACGAGCAGTACTTC; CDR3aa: CAWSVLAYEQYF
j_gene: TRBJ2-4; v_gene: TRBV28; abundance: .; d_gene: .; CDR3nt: TGTGCCAGCAGTTTACCGGGGGATGAGCTGGCCAAAAACATTCAGTACTTC; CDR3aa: CASSLPGDELAKNIQYF
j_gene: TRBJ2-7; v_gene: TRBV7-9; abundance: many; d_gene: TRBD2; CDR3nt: TGTGCCAGCAGCAGCGGGAATCCGTACGAGCAGTACTTC; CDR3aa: CASSSGNPYEQYF
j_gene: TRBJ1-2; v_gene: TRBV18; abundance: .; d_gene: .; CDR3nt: TGTGCCAGCTCACCACCTGCTCCCGCACCGGGGGGCTACACCTTC; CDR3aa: CASSPPAPAPGGYTF
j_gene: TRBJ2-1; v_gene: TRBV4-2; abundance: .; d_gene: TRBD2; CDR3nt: TGTGCCAGCAGCCAAGATCGGGGGGGCTCCTACAATGAGCAGTTCTTC; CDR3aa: CASSQDRGGSYNEQFF
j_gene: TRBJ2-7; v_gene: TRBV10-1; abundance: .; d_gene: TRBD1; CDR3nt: TGCGCCAGCAGTATGGACAGGGACTACGAGCAGTACTTC; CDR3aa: CASSMDRDYEQYF
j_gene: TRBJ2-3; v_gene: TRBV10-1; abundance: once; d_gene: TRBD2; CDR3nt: TGCGCCAGCAGTGAGATAGGGGGACTAGTCAAGTATTTT; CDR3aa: CASSEIGGLVKYF
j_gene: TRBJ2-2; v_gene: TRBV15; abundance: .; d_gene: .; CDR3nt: TGTGCCACCAGCAGAGATCTCGAAGGCAGGGGTGCCGGGGAGCTGTTTTTT; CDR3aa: CATSRDLEGRGAGELFF
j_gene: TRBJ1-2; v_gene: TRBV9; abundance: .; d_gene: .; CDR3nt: TGTGCCAGCAGCGTAGTTTCTGGGGGCACCCTTGGCTATGGCTACACCTTC; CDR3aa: CASSVVSGGTLGYGYTF
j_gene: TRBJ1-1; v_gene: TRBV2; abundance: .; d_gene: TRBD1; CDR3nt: TGTGCCAGGTCGGGGACAGTCCTGAACACTGAAGCTTTCTTT; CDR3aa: CARSGTVLNTEAFF
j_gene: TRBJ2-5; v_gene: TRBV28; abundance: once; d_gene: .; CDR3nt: TGTGCCAGCACCCTATACCGATCGCAAGAGACCCAGTACTTC; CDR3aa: CASTLYRSQETQYF
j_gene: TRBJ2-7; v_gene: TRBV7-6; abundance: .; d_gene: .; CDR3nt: TGTGCCAGCAGCTTAATGGCGGAGGCTCACTACGAGCAGTACTTC; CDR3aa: CASSLMAEAHYEQYF
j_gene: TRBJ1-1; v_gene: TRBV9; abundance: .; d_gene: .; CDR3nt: TGTGCCAGCAGCGTAGCCGCAGGTTCCCTAACTGAAGCTTTCTTT; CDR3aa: CASSVAAGSLTEAFF
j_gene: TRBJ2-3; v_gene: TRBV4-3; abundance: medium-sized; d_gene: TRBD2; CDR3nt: TGCGCCAGCAGCCAAGAGCGCGGGGGGGCAGATACGCAGTATTTT; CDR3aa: CASSQERGGADTQYF
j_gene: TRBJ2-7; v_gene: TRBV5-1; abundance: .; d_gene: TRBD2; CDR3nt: TGCGCCAGCAGCTTGTTCTCAGCGGGGGGGGAGATGGAGCAGTACTTC; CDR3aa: CASSLFSAGGEMEQYF
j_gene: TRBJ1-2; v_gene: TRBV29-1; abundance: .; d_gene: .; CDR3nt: TGCAGCGTTGTTGAGGGCGGCCTCGGCTACACCTTC; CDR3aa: CSVVEGGLGYTF
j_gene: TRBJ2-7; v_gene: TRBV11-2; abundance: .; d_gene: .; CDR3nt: TGTGCCAGCAGCTTATGGGGGGGCCGCTCCTACGAGCAGTACTTC; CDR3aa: CASSLWGGRSYEQYF
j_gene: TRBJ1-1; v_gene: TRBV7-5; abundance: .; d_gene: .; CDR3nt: TGTGCCAGCAGCTTAGGACAAAACACTGAAGCTTTCTTT; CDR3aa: CASSLGQNTEAFF
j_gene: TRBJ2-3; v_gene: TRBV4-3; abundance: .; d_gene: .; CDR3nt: TGCGCCAGCAGCCGCTCGACAGAGATAAGCACAGATACGCAGTATTTT; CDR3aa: CASSRSTEISTDTQYF
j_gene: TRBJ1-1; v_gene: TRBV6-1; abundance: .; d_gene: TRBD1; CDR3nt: TGTGCCAGCAGTGAAGGGACAGGGGGCACTGAAGCTTTCTTT; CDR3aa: CASSEGTGGTEAFF
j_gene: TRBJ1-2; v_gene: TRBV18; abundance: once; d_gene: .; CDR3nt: TGTGCCAGCTCACCACAGAGGGGGGGCTTGGACTATGGCTACACCTTC; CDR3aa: CASSPQRGGLDYGYTF
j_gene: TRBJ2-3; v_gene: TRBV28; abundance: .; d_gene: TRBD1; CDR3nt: TGTGCCACCGAGCCGGGACAGCCCACAGATACGCAGTATTTT; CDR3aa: CATEPGQPTDTQYF
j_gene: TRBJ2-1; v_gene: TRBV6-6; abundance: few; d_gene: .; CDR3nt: TGTGCCAGCAGTTCCACACGGGGAAGCAATGAGCAGTTCTTC; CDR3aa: CASSSTRGSNEQFF
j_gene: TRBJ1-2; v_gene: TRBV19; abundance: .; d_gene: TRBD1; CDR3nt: TGTGCCAGTACCTATGACAGGGAAGGGGACTATGGCTACACCTTC; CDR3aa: CASTYDREGDYGYTF